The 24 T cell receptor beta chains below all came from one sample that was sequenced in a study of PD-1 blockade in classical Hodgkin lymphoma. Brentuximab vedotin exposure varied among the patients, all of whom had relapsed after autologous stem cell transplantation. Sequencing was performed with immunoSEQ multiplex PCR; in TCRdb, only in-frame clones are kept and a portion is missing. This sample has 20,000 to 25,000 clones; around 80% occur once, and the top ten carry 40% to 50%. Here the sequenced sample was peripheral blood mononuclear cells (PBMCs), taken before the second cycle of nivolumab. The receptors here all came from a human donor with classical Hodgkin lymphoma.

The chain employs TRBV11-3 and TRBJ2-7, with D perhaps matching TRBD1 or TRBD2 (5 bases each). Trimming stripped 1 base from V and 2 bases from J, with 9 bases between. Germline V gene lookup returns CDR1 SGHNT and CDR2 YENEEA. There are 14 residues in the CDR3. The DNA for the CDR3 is TGTGCCAGCAGCTTAGGGGACGCGGCCTACGAGCAGTACTTC. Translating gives CASSLGDAAYEQYF. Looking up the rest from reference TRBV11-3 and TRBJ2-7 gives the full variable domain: EAGVVQSPRYKIIEKKQPVAFWCNPISGHNTLYWYLQNLGQGPELLIRYENEEAVDDSQLPKDRFSAERLKGVDSTLKIQPAELGDSAVYLCASSLGDAAYEQYFGPGTRLTVT.

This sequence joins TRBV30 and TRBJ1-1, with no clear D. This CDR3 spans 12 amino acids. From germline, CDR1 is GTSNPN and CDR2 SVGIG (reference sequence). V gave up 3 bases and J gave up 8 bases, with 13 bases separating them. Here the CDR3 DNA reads TGTGCCTGGAGGCGGAGCTCAGGAGAAGCTTTCTTT. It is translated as CAWRRSSGEAFF.

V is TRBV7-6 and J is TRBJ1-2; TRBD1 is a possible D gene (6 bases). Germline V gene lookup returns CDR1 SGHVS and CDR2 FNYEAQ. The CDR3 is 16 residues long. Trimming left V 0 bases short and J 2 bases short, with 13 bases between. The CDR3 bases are TGTGCCAGCAGCTTAGCTCCCGGGACAACCAACTATGGCTACACCTTC. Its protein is CASSLAPGTTNYGYTF.

CDR3 bases: TGTGCCAGCCGGGACACCTCCTACGAGCAGTACTTC. Translating gives CASRDTSYEQYF. V usage is TRBV2 and J usage is TRBJ2-7, with D tentatively TRBD1 (6 bases). CDR1 and CDR2 from the germline V gene are SNHLY and FYNNEI. CDR3 length: 12 residues. V lost 8 bases and J lost 0, with 8 bases in between.

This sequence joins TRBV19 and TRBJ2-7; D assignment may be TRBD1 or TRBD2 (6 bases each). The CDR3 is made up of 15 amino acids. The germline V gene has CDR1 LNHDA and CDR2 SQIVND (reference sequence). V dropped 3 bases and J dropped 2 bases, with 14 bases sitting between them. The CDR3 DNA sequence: TGTGCCAGTAGTATCGCGACTAGGGGGGCCTACGAGCAGTACTTC. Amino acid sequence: CASSIATRGAYEQYF.

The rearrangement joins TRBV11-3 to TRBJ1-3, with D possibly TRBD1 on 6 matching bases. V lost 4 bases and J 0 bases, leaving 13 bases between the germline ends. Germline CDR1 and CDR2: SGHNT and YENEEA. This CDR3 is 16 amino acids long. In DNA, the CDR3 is TGTGCCAGCAGCTGGGGACGGGACAACTCTGGAAACACCATATATTTT. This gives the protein CASSWGRDNSGNTIYF. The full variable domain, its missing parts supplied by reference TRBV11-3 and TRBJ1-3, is EAGVVQSPRYKIIEKKQPVAFWCNPISGHNTLYWYLQNLGQGPELLIRYENEEAVDDSQLPKDRFSAERLKGVDSTLKIQPAELGDSAVYLCASSWGRDNSGNTIYFGEGSWLTVV.

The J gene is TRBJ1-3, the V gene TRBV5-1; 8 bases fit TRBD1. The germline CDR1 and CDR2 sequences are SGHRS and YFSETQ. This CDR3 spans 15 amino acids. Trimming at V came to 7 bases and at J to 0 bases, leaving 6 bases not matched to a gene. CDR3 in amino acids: CASPGQGSSGNTIYF. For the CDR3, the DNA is TGCGCCAGCCCCGGACAGGGTAGCTCTGGAAACACCATATATTTT.

In DNA, the CDR3 is TGTGCCAGCAGCTTAGCTGGAGGGTTGTATGGCTACACCTTC. Translation gives CASSLAGGLYGYTF. The chain recombines TRBV7-2 with TRBJ1-2; D unclear. Germline CDR1 SGHTA, CDR2 FQGNSA. This CDR3 contains 14 residues. V dropped 0 bases and J dropped 5 bases, with 10 bases sitting between them.

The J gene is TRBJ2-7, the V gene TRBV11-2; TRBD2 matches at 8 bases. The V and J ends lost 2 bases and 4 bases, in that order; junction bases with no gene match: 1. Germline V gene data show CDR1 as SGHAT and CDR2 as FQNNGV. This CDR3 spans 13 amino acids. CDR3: CASSLRGGYEQYF. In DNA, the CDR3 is TGTGCCAGCAGCTTACGGGGGGGATACGAGCAGTACTTC.

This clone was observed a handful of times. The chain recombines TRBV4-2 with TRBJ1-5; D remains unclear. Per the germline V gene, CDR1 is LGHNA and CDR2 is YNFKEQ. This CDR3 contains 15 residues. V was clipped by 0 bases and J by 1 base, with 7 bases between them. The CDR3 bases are TGTGCCAGCAGCCAAGAGGAGGACAGCAATCAGCCCCAGCATTTT. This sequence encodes CASSQEEDSNQPQHF.

CDR3 nucleotides: TGTGCCAGCAGTCTCCCATCGGGTCAGCCCCAGCATTTT. It codes for CASSLPSGQPQHF. The chain carries TRBV6-1 and TRBJ1-5; D not certain. This CDR3 is built from 13 residues. CDR1 and CDR2 from the germline V gene are MNHNS and SASEGT. The V gene lost 5 bases and the J gene lost 6 bases, with 11 bases spanning the gap.

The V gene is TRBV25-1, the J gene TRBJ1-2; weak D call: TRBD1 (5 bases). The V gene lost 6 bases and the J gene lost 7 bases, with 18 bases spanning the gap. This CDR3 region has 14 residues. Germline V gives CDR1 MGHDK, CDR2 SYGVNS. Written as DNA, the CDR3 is TGTGCCAGCAGGGCCCCCGGGGCTTATCGTGGCTACACCTTC. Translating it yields CASRAPGAYRGYTF.

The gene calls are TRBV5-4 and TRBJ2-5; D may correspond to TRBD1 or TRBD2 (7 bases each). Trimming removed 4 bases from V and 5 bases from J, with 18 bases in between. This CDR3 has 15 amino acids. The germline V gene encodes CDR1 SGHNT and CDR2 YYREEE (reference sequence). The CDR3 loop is CASSKPDREGETQYF. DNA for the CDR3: TGTGCCAGCAGCAAACCAGACAGGGAGGGTGAGACCCAGTACTTC.

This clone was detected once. CDR3 nucleotide sequence: TGTGCCAGCAGCGTAGCGGGGGGAGGGACAGGGGCCACTGAAGCTTTCTTT. It is translated as CASSVAGGGTGATEAFF. The chain is built from TRBV9 and TRBJ1-1, with 10 bases that match TRBD1. The CDR3 has 17 residues. V lost 0 bases, J lost 4 bases, and 9 bases stayed unmatched. CDR1 and CDR2 (germline): SGDLS, YYNGEE.

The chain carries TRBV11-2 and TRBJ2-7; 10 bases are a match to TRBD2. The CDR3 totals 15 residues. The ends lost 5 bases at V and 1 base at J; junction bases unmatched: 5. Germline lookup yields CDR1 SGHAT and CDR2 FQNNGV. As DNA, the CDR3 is TGTGCCAGCAGCATGTGGACTAGCGGATCCTACGAGCAGTACTTC. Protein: CASSMWTSGSYEQYF.

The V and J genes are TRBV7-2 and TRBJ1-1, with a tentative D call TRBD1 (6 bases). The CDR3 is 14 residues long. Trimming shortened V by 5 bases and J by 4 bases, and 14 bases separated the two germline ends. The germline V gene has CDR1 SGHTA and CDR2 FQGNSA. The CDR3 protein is CASSEGGLGTEAFF. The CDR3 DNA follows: TGTGCCAGCAGCGAAGGGGGGTTAGGCACTGAAGCTTTCTTT.

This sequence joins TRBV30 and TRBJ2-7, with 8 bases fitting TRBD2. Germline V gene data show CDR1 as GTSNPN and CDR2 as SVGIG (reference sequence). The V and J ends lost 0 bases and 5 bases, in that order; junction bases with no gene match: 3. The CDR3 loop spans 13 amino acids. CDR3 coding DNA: TGTGCCTGGAGTGTAGCGGGAGTCAACGAGCAGTACTTC. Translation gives CAWSVAGVNEQYF.

The CDR3 is CASSEARGTEAFF. The CDR3 bases are TGTGCCAGCAGTGAAGCGCGGGGAACTGAAGCTTTCTTT. The J gene is TRBJ1-1, the V gene TRBV6-1; D remains unclear. The CDR3 loop spans 13 amino acids. Trimming cost V 0 bases and J 5 bases, with 7 bases left between them. Per germline, CDR1 MNHNS and CDR2 SASEGT.

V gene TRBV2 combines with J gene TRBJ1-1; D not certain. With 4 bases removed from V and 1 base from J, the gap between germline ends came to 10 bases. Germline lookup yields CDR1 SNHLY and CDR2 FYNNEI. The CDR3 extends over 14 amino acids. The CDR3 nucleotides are TGTGCCAGCAGTGTTAGAGTTCAGAACACTGAAGCTTTCTTT. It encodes CASSVRVQNTEAFF. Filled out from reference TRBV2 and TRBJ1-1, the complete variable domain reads EPEVTQTPSHQVTQMGQEVILRCVPISNHLYFYWYRQILGQKVEFLVSFYNNEISEKSEIFDDQFSVERPDGSNFTLKIRSTKLEDSAMYFCASSVRVQNTEAFFGQGTRLTVV.

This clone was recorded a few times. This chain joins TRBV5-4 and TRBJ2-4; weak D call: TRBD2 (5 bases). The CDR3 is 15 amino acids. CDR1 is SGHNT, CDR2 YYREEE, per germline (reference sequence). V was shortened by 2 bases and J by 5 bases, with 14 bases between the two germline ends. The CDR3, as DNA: TGTGCCAGCAGCTTATCCGAGGGTCTCGAAAACATTCAGTACTTC. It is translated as CASSLSEGLENIQYF. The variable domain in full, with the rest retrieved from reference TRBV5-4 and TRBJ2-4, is ETGVTQSPTHLIKTRGQQVTLRCSSQSGHNTVSWYQQALGQGPQFIFQYYREEENGRGNFPPRFSGLQFPNYSSELNVNALELDDSALYLCASSLSEGLENIQYFGAGTRLSVL.

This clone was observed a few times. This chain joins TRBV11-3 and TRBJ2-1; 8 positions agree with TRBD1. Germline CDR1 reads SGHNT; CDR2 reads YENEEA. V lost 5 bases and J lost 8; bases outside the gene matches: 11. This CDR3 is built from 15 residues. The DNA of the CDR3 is TGTGCCAGCAGCCGCCAGGGGGCGGCGGGCGATGAGCAGTTCTTC. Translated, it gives CASSRQGAAGDEQFF.

In DNA form, the CDR3 reads TGTGCCAGCAGGGAAGACAGATCGAACACCGGGGAGCTGTTTTTT. Its protein is CASREDRSNTGELFF. The rearrangement links TRBV27 to TRBJ2-2; perhaps TRBD1 as D (5 bases). The germline gives CDR1 MNHEY, CDR2 SMNVEV (reference sequence). Between the trimmed V and J ends, which lost 6 bases and 0 bases, there was a span of 11 bases. The length of the CDR3 is 15 residues.

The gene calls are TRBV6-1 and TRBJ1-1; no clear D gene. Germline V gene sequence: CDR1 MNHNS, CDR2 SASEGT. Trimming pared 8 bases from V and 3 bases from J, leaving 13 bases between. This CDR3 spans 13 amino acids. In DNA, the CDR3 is TGTGCCAGCGGAAGGGTGGCGGACACTGAAGCTTTCTTT. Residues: CASGRVADTEAFF.

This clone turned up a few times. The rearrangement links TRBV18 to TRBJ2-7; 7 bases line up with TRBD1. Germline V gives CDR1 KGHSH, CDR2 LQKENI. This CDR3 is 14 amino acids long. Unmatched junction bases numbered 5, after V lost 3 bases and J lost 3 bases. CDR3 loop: CASSPPGQIYEQYF. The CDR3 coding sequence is TGTGCCAGCTCACCTCCGGGACAGATCTACGAGCAGTACTTC.